This TCR beta chain was found in a study of T-cell reconstitution after alpha-beta-depleted transplantation in children. This CDR3 is built from 16 residues. CDR1 and CDR2 from the germline V gene are DFQATT and SNEGSKA (reference sequence). With V trimmed by 0 bases and J by 5 bases, 9 bases remained unmatched. A TCRbeta library incorporating unique molecular identifiers was prepared. TCRdb reprocessed the PCR reads via MiXCR and lists one record per CDR3 protein. The sample consists of 230,000 or so distinct CDR3 sequences, around 11% of them appearing once. This clonotype has a count of ten or more.

Sample: PBMCs from the stem cell graft donor, taken from the stem cell graft. The chain uses TRBV20-1 and TRBJ2-5, with TRBD2 matching 10 bases. This clonotype was obtained from a human donor who donated a stem cell graft to a child with acute lymphoblastic leukemia. The CDR3 sequence: CSARDWSGGAGETQYF. In nucleotides, the CDR3 is TGCAGTGCTAGAGATTGGAGCGGGGGGGCAGGGGAGACCCAGTACTTC.